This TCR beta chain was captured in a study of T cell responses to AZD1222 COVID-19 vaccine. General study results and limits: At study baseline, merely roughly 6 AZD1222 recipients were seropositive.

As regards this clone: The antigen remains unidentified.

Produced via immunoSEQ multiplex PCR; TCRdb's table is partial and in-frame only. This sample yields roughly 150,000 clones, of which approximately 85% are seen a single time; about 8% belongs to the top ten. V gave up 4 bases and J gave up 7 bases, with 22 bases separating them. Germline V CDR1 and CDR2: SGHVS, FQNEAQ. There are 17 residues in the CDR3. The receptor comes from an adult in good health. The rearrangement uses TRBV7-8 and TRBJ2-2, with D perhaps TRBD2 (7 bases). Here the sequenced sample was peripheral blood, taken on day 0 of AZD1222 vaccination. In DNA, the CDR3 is TGTGCCAGCAGCTCCACCCCACGGACTAGAGGGGGCGGGGAGCTGTTTTTT. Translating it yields CASSSTPRTRGGGELFF.